This entry describes one TCR beta chain. The antigen it binds to is not known. Base qualities are not at hand, and no much larger clone is one base apart. Spanning cysteine to phenylalanine, the CDR3 consists of 14 amino acids. The read is trimmed to its CDR3 DNA, 42 bases read in frame from base 1. The germline V and J ends show losses of 6 bases and 3 bases respectively, and no gene match explains 6 bases of the junction. CDR1 and CDR2 were assigned from the germline V gene as SGHRS and YFSETQ. The library was generated by the immunoSEQ multiplex PCR assay. TCRdb obtained this table from immuneACCESS and retained in-frame rearrangements with V and J assigned. These tables miss some clones; where compared with another copy, unresolved V genes account for less than half of the shortfall, and the remainder is unexplained. For this sample there are over 10,000 clones; roughly 73% appear just once. The ten biggest clones cover 20% of the sample.

These data belong to a study of T cells after somatic rescue of genetic block (dated by TCRdb to between 2020 and 2021). For the wider study: The study assessed how robust, over the long term, a T-cell system was when the system had developed through somatic rescue of a genetic block in T-cell development.

The sequencing input was peripheral blood mononuclear cells (PBMCs). The receptor's source is a boy under 18. The chain was built from TRBV5-1 and TRBJ2-7, with 10 bases matching TRBD1. The CDR3 reads as follows: CASMLDRGLYEQYF. The nucleotide sequence reads TGCGCCAGCATGCTCGACAGGGGGCTCTACGAGCAGTACTTC.